Sequencing of this TCR beta chain was carried out in a study of blood T cell repertoires in COVID-19. Only in-frame clones appear in the TCRdb table, and some are missing; sequencing was by immunoSEQ multiplex PCR. The data contain just under 350,000 clones, 87% of them singletons. The CDR3 is 17 residues long. With V trimmed by 4 bases and J by 0 bases, 12 bases remained unmatched. The germline V gene encodes CDR1 SGHTA and CDR2 FQGNSA. The sample comprised peripheral blood. The chain employs TRBV7-2 and TRBJ2-7; 7 positions agree with TRBD2. The TCR originated in a woman aged 45-59 years with COVID-19, enrolled during active disease. The CDR3 loop is CASSSQPLAVSSYEQYF. The CDR3 region has the DNA TGTGCCAGCAGCTCCCAGCCCCTAGCGGTAAGCTCCTACGAGCAGTACTTC. Filled out from reference TRBV7-2 and TRBJ2-7, the complete variable domain reads GAGVSQSPSNKVTEKGKDVELRCDPISGHTALYWYRQSLGQGLEFLIYFQGNSAPDKSGLPSDRFSAERTGGSVSTLTIQRTQQEDSAVYLCASSSQPLAVSSYEQYFGPGTRLTVT.